This TCR beta chain stems from a study of monozygotic twins with inflammatory bowel disease. TCRalpha and TCRbeta cDNA went through nested PCRs of approximately 16 and 10 cycles, two in total. TCRdb reprocessed the 5' RACE reads and stores each CDR3 protein as one record, lacking DNA. This sample contains about 160,000 distinct CDR3 sequences. The CDR3 sequence is 13 residues long. CDR1 and CDR2 from the germline V gene are DFQATT and SNEGSKA (reference sequence). This receptor was obtained from a human donor with ulcerative colitis or Crohn's disease, or a healthy co-twin of an affected twin (not recorded which). V and J are TRBV20-1 and TRBJ2-1; TCRdb picks TRBD1, but there is no DNA to check that call. The material sequenced was blood. The CDR3 loop reads CSAQKTGLSEQFF.